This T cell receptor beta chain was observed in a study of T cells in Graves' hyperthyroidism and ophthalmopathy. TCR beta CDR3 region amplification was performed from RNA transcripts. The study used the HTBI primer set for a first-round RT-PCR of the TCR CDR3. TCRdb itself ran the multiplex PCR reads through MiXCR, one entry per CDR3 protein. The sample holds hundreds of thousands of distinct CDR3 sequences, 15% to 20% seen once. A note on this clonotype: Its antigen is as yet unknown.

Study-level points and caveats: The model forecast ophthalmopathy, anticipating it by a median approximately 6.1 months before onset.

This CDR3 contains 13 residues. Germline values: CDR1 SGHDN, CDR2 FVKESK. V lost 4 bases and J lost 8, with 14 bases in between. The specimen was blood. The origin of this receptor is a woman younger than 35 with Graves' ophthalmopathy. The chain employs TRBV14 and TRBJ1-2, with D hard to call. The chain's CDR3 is CASSRRPREGYTF. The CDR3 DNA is TGTGCCAGCAGCCGGAGACCGAGGGAGGGCTACACCTTC.